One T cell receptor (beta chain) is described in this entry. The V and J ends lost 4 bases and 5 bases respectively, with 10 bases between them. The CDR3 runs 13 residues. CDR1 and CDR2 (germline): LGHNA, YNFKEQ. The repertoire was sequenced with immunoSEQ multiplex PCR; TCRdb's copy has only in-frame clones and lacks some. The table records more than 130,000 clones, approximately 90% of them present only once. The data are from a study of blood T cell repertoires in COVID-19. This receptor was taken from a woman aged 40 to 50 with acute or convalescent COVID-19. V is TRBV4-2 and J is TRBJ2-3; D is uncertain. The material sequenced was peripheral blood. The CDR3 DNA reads TGTGCCAGCAGCCTTCGGAGTATAGATACGCAGTATTTT. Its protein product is CASSLRSIDTQYF.